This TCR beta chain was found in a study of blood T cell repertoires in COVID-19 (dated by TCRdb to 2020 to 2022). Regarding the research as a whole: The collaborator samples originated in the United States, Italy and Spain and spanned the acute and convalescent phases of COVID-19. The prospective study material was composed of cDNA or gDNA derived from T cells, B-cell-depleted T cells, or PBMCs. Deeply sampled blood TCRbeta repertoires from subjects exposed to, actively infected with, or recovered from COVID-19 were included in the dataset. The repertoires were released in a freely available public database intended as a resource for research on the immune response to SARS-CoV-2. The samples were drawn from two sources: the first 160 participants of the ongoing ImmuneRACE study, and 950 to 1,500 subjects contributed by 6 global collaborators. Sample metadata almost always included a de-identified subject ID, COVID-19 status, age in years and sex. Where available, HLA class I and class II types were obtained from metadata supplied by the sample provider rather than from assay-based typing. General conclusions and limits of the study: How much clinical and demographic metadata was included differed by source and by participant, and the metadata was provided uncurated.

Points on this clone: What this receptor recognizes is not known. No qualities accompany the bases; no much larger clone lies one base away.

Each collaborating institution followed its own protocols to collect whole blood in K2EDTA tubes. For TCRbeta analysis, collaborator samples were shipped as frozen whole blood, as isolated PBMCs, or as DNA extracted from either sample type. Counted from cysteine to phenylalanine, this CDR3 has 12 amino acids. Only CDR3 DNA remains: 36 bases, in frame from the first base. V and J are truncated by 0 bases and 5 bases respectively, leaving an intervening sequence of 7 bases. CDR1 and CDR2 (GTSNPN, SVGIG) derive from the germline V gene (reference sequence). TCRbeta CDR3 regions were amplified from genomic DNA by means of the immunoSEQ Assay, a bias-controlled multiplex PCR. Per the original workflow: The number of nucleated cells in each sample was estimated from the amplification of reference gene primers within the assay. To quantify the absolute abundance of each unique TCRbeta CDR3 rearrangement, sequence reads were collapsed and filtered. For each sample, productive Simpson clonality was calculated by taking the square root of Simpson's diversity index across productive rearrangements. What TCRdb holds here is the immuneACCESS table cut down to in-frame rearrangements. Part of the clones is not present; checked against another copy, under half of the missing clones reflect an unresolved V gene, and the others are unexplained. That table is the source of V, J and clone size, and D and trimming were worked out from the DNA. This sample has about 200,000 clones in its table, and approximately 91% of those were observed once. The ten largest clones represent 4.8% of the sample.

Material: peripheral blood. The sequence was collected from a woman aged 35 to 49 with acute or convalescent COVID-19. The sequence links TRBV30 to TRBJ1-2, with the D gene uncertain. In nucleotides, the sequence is TGTGCCTGGAGTGTTCCGGGGTATGGCTACACCTTC. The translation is CAWSVPGYGYTF.